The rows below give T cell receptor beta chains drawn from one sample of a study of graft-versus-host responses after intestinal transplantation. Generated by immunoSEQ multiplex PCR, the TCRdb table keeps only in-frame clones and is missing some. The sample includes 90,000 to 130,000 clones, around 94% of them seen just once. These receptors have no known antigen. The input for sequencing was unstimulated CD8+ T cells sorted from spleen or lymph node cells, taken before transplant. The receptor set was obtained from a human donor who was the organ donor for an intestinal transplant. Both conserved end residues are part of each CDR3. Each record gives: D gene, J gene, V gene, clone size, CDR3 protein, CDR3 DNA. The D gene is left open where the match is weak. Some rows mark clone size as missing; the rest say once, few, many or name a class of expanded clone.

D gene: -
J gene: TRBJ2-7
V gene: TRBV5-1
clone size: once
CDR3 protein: CASSLDSRYEQYF
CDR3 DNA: TGCGCCAGCAGCTTGGACAGTCGCTACGAGCAGTACTTC

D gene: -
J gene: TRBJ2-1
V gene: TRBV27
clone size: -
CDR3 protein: CASRALVPTWNEQFF
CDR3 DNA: TGTGCCAGCAGGGCCCTAGTGCCGACATGGAATGAGCAGTTCTTC

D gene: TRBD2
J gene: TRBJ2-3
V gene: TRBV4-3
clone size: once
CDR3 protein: CASSQVVSGSSDTQYF
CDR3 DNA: TGCGCCAGCAGCCAAGTAGTTAGCGGGAGCTCAGATACGCAGTATTTT

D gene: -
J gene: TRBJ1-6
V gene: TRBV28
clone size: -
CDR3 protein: CASRTGPGSPLHF
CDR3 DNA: TGTGCCAGCAGGACAGGTCCAGGGTCACCCCTCCACTTT

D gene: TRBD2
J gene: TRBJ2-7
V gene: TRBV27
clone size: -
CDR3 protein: CASRRLAGAPYEQYF
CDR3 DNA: TGTGCCAGCAGGAGACTAGCGGGAGCCCCCTACGAGCAGTACTTC

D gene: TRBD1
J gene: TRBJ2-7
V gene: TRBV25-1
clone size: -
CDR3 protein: CASSDSQGAYEQYF
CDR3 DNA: TGTGCCAGCAGTGATTCACAGGGGGCCTACGAGCAGTACTTC

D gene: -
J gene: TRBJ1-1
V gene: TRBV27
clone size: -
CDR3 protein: CASSPSLGGRNTEAFF
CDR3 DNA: TGTGCCAGCAGTCCGTCTCTGGGCGGCAGGAACACTGAAGCTTTCTTT

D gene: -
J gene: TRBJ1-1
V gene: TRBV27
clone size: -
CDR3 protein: CASSLRGGGTEAFF
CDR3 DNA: TGTGCCAGCAGTTTGCGGGGCGGGGGCACTGAAGCTTTCTTT

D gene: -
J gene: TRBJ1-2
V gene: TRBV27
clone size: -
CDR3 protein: CASSALGGGYGYTF
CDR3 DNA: TGTGCCAGCAGTGCGCTTGGGGGCGGCTATGGCTACACCTTC

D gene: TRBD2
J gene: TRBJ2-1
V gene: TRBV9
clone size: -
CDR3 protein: CASSVGGRTNEQFF
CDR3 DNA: TGTGCCAGCAGCGTGGGCGGGAGAACGAATGAGCAGTTCTTC

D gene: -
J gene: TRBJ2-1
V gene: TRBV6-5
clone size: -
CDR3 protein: CASSYGNEQFF
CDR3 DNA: TGTGCCAGCAGTTACGGCAATGAGCAGTTCTTC

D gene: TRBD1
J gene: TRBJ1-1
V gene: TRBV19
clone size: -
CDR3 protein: CASSIGTGGFTEAFF
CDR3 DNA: TGTGCCAGTAGTATCGGTACAGGGGGCTTCACTGAAGCTTTCTTT

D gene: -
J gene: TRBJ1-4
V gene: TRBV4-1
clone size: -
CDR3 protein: CASSQDEKLFF
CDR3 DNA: TGCGCCAGCAGCCAAGATGAAAAACTGTTTTTT

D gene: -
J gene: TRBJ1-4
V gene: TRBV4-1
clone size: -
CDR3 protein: CASSQDQGARNEKLFF
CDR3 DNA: TGCGCCAGCAGCCAAGATCAGGGCGCACGGAATGAAAAACTGTTTTTT

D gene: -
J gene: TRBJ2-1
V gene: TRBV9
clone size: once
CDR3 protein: CASSDRVHPLNEQFF
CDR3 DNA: TGTGCCAGCAGCGACAGGGTCCATCCCCTCAATGAGCAGTTCTTC

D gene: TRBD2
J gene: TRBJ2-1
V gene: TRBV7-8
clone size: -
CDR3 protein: CASSLLAAYNEQFF
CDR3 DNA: TGTGCCAGCAGCTTACTAGCGGCCTACAATGAGCAGTTCTTC

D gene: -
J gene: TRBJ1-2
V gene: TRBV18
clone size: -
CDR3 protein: CASSPRGLTYGYTF
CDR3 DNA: TGTGCCAGCTCACCACGGGGATTGACCTATGGCTACACCTTC

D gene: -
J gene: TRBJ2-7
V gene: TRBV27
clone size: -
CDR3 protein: CASSLGSAYEQYF
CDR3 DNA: TGTGCCAGCAGTTTGGGCTCGGCCTACGAGCAGTACTTC

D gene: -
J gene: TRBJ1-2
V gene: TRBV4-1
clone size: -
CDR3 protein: CASSQAYIGNGYTF
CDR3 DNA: TGCGCCAGCAGCCAAGCCTACATAGGAAACGGCTACACCTTC

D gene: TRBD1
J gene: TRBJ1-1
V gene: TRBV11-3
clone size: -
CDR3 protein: CASSWTQGGNTEAFF
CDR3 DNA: TGTGCCAGCAGCTGGACCCAGGGGGGCAACACTGAAGCTTTCTTT

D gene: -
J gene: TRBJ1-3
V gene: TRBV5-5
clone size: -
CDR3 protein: CASSEDSPLDTIYF
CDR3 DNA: TGTGCCAGCAGCGAAGACAGTCCTTTGGACACCATATATTTT

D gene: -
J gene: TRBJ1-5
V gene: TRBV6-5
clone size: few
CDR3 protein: CASSYGTGIQPQHF
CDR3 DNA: TGTGCCAGCAGTTACGGAACAGGGATTCAGCCCCAGCATTTT

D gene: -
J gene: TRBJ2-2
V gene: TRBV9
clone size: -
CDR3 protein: CASSVDAAATGELFF
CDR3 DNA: TGTGCCAGCAGCGTAGATGCGGCCGCCACCGGGGAGCTGTTTTTT

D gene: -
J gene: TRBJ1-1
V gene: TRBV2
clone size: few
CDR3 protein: CASSEAELVAFF
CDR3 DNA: TGTGCCAGCAGTGAGGCCGAGCTCGTCGCTTTCTTT

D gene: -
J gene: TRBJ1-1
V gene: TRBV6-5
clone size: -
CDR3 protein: CASSYLGLPNTEAFF
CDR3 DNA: TGTGCCAGCAGTTACTTGGGTCTCCCCAACACTGAAGCTTTCTTT

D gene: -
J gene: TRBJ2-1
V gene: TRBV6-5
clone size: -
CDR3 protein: CASSFSDAYNEQFF
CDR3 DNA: TGTGCCAGCAGTTTCTCTGACGCCTACAATGAGCAGTTCTTC

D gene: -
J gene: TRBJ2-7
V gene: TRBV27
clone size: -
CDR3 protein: CASSLTSYHEQYF
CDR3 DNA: TGTGCCAGCAGCCTGACTAGTTACCACGAGCAGTACTTC

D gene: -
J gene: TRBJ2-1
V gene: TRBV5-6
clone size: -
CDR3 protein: CASSLLGEQFF
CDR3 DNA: TGTGCCAGCAGCTTGCTCGGTGAGCAGTTCTTC

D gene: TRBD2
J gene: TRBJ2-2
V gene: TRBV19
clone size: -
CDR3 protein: CASSTSGTSGRYPGELFF
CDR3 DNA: TGTGCCAGTAGTACTTCCGGGACTAGCGGGAGATACCCCGGGGAGCTGTTTTTT

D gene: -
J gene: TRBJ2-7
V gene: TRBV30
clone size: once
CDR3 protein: CAWLGRKGRFNHEQYF
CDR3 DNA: TGTGCCTGGCTGGGGCGCAAGGGTCGGTTTAACCACGAGCAGTACTTC

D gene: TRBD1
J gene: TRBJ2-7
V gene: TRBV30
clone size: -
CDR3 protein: CAWSPGTAVLHF
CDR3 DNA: TGTGCCTGGAGCCCCGGGACAGCGGTGTTGCACTTC

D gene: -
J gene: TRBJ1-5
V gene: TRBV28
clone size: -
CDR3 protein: CASSWGSNQPQHF
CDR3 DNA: TGTGCCAGCAGTTGGGGGAGCAATCAGCCCCAGCATTTT

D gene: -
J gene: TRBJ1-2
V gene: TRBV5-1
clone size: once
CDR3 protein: CASSPTDSFTNYGYTF
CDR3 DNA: TGCGCCAGCAGCCCTACTGACAGTTTTACTAACTATGGCTACACCTTC

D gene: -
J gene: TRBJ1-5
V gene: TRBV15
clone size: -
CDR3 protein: CATSRGREGNNQPQHF
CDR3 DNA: TGTGCCACCAGCAGAGGGAGGGAGGGGAACAATCAGCCCCAGCATTTT

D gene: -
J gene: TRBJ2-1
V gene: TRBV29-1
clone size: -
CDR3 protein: CSVEEPVGRAYNEQFF
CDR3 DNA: TGCAGCGTTGAAGAACCGGTGGGGCGGGCCTACAATGAGCAGTTCTTC

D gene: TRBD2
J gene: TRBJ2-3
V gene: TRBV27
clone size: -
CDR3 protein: CASSDDPSGSTDTQYF
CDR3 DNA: TGTGCCAGCAGTGACGACCCTAGCGGGAGCACAGATACGCAGTATTTT

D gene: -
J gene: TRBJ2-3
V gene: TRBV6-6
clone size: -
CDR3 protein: CASSYSTSTDTQYF
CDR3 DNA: TGTGCCAGCAGTTACAGCACTAGCACAGATACGCAGTATTTT

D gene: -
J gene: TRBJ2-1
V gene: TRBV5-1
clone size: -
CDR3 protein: CASSAPGLEQFF
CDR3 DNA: TGCGCCAGCAGCGCCCCCGGGCTTGAGCAGTTCTTC

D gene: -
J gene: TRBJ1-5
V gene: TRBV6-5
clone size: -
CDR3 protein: CASSTGGPGQHF
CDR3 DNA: TGTGCCAGCAGTACTGGGGGGCCCGGACAGCATTTT

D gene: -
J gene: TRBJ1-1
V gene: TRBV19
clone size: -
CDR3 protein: CASSIPPAEAFF
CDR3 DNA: TGTGCCAGTAGTATCCCTCCCGCTGAAGCTTTCTTT

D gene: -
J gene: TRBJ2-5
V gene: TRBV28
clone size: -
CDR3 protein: CASSLRGGQETQYF
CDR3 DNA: TGTGCCAGCAGTTTGAGAGGGGGGCAAGAGACCCAGTACTTC

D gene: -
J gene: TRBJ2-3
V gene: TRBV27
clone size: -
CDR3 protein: CASSQVGGTDTQYF
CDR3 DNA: TGTGCCAGCAGCCAAGTAGGGGGCACAGATACGCAGTATTTT

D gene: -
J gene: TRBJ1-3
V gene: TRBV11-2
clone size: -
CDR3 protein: CASSFNTAGRGNTIYF
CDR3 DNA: TGTGCCAGCAGCTTTAACACAGCAGGGAGGGGAAACACCATATATTTT

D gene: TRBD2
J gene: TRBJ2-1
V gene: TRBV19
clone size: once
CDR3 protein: CASSVDPGTSGPNEQFF
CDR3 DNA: TGTGCCAGTAGTGTAGATCCCGGGACTAGCGGGCCTAATGAGCAGTTCTTC

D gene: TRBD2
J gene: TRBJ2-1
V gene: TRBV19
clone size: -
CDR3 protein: CASSMRRQAGGPYNEQFF
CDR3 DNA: TGTGCCAGTAGTATGAGAAGGCAAGCGGGAGGGCCCTACAATGAGCAGTTCTTC

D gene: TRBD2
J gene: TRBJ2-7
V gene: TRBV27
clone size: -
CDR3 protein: CASSLSSLAGNYEQYF
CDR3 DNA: TGTGCCAGCAGTTTATCGAGTCTAGCGGGAAACTACGAGCAGTACTTC

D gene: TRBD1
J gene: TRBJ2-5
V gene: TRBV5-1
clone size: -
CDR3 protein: CASSGRDRLGETQYF
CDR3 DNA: TGCGCCAGCAGCGGCCGGGACAGGCTCGGAGAGACCCAGTACTTC

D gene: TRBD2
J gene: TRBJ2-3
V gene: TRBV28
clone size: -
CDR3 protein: CASSRGILAGGTDTQYF
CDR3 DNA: TGTGCCAGCAGTCGGGGTATTTTAGCGGGGGGCACAGATACGCAGTATTTT

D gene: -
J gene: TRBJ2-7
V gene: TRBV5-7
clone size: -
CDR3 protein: CASSYGESYEQYF
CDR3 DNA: TGTGCCAGCAGCTACGGGGAATCCTACGAGCAGTACTTC

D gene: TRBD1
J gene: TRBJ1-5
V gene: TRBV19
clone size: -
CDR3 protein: CASSAWTGINQPQHF
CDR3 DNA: TGTGCCAGTAGTGCCTGGACAGGGATAAATCAGCCCCAGCATTTT

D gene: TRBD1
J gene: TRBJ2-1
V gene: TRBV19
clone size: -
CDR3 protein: CASSVRARGHEQFF
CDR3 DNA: TGTGCCAGTAGTGTCCGGGCGAGGGGGCATGAGCAGTTCTTC

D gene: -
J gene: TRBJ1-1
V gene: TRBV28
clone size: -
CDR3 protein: CASSFNRQPGGAFF
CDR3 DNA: TGTGCCAGCAGTTTCAATCGACAGCCAGGAGGAGCTTTCTTT